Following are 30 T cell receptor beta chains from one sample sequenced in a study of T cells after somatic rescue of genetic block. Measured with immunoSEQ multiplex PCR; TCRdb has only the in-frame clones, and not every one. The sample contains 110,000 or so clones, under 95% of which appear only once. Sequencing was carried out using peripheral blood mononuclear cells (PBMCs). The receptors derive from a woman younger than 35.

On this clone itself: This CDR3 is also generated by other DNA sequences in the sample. The CDR3 sequence: CASSTRLAGASYEQYF. As DNA, the CDR3 is TGTGCCAGCAGCACGCGACTAGCGGGGGCCTCCTACGAGCAGTACTTC. The genes are TRBV7-9 and TRBJ2-7, with TRBD2 identical over 12 bases. In germline, CDR1 is SEHNR, CDR2 FQNEAQ (reference sequence). The length of the CDR3 is 16 residues. V dropped 5 bases and J dropped 0; count of bases not matched to a gene: 5.

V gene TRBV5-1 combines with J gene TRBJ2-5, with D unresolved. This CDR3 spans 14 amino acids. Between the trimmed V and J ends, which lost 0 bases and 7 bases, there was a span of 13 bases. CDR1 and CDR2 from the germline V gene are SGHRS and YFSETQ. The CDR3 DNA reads TGCGCCAGCAGCTTGGGGAGCCCTGCTGGGACCCAGTACTTC. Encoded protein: CASSLGSPAGTQYF.

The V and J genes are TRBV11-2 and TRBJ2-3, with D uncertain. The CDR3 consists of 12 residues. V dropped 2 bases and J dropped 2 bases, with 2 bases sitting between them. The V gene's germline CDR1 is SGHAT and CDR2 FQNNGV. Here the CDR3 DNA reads TGTGCCAGCAGCTTATCCACAGATACGCAGTATTTT. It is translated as CASSLSTDTQYF.

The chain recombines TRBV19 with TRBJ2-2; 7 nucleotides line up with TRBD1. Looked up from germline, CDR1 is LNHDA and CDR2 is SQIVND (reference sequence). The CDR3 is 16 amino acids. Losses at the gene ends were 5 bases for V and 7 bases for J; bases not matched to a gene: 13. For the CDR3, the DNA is TGTGCCAGTAGTCCTAGGGGGCAGGGGCCGAACGGGGAGCTGTTTTTT. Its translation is CASSPRGQGPNGELFF.

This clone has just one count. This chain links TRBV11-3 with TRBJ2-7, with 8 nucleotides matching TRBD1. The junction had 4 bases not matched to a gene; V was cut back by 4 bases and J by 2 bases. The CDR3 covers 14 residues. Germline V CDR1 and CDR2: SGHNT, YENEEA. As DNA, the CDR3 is TGTGCCAGCAGCTCAGGGACAGGCCCCTACGAGCAGTACTTC. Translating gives CASSSGTGPYEQYF.

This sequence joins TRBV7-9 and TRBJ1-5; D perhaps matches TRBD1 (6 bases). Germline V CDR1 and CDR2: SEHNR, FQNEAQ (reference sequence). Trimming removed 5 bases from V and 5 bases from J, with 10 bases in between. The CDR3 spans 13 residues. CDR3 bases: TGTGCCAGCAGCCCAGGGGTATATCAGCCCCAGCATTTT. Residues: CASSPGVYQPQHF.

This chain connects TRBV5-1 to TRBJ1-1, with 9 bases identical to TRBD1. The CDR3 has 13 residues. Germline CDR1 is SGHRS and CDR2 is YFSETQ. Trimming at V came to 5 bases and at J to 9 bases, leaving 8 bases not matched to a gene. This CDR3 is CASRFPGQGQAFF. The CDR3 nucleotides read TGCGCCAGCAGGTTTCCGGGACAGGGACAAGCTTTCTTT.

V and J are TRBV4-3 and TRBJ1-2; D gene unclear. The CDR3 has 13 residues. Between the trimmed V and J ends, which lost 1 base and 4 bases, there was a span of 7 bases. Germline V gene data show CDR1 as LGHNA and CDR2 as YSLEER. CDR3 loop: CASSQGRTYGYTF. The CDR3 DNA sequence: TGCGCCAGCAGCCAAGGCCGGACCTATGGCTACACCTTC.

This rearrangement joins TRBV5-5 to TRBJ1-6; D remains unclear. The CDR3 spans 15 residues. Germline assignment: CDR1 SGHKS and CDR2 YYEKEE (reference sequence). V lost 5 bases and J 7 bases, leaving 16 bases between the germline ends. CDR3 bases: TGTGCCAGCAGTCTTACGGGCCGGTCCAATTCACCCCTCCACTTT. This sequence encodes CASSLTGRSNSPLHF.

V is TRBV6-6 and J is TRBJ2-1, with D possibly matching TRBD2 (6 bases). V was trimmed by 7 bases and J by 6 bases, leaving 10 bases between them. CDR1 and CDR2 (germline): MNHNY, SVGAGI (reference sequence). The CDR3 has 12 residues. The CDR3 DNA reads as TGTGCCAGCACCCCCGGGGGCAATGAGCAGTTCTTC. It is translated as CASTPGGNEQFF.

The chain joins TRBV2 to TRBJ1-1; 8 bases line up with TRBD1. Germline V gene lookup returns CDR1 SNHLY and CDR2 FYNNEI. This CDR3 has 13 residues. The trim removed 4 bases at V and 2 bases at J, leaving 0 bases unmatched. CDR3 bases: TGTGCCAGCAGTGCAGGGGGCAACACTGAAGCTTTCTTT. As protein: CASSAGGNTEAFF.

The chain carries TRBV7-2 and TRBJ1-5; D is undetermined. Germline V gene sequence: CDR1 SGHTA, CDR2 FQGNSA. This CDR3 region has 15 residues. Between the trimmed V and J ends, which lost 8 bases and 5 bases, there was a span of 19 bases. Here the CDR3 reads CASSLGRAQDQPQHF. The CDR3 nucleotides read TGTGCCAGCTCTCTGGGTCGGGCGCAAGATCAGCCCCAGCATTTT.

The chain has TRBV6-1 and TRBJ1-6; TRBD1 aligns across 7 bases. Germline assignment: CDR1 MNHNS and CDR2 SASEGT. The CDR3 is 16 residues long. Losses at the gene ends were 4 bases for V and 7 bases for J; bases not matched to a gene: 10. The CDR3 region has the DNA TGTGCCAGCAGTGGCGAACAGGGGATCCTCAATTCACCCCTCCACTTT. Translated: CASSGEQGILNSPLHF.

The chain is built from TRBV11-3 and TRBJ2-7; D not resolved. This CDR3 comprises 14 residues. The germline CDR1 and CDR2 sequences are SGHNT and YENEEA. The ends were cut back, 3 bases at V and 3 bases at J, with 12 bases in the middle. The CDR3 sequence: CASSFFPGSYEQYF. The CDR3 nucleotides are TGTGCCAGCAGCTTTTTCCCAGGAAGCTACGAGCAGTACTTC.

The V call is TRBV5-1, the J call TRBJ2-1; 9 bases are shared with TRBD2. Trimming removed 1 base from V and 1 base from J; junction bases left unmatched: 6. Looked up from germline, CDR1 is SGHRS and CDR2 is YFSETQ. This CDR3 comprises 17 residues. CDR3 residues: CASSLSSGGPSYNEQFF. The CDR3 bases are TGCGCCAGCAGCTTGTCCAGCGGGGGGCCTTCCTACAATGAGCAGTTCTTC.

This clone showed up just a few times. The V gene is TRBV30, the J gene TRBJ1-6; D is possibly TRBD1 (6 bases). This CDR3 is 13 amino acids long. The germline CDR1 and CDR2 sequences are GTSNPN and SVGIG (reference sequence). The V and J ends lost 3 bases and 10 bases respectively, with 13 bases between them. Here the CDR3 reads CAWRRDNGSPLHF. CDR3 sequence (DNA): TGTGCCTGGAGGAGGGACAATGGATCACCCCTCCACTTT. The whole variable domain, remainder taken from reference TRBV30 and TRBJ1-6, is SQTIHQWPATLVQPVGSPLSLECTVEGTSNPNLYWYRQAAGRGLQLLFYSVGIGQISSEVPQNLSASRPQDRQFILSSKKLLLSDSGFYLCAWRRDNGSPLHFGNGTRLTVT.

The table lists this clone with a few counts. The DNA of the CDR3 is TGTGCCAGCAGCCGTCGACTAGCGGGGGGGGAGACCCAGTACTTC. It is translated as CASSRRLAGGETQYF. The V and J genes are TRBV7-6 and TRBJ2-5; 14 bases map to TRBD2. The CDR3 totals 15 residues. The J segment lost 5 bases and the V segment lost 5 bases, leaving 4 bases of the junction unmatched. Looked up from germline, CDR1 is SGHVS and CDR2 is FNYEAQ.

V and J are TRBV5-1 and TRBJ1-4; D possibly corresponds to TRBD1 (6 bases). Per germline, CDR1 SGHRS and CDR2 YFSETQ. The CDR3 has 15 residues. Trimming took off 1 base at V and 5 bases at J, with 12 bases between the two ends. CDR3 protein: CASSLLAGANEKLFF. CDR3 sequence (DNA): TGCGCCAGCAGCTTGCTGGCAGGGGCCAATGAAAAACTGTTTTTT.

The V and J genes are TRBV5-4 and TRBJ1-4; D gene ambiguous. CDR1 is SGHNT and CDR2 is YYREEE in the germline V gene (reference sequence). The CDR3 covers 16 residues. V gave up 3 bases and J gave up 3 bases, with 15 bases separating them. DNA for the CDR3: TGTGCCAGCAGCTCCGACCGGACGGCCTCTAATGAAAAACTGTTTTTT. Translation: CASSSDRTASNEKLFF.

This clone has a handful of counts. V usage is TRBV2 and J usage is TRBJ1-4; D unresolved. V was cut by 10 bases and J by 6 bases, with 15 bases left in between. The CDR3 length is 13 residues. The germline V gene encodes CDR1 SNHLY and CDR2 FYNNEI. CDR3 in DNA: TGTGCCATTTCGGGCCCGCAGGATGAAAAACTGTTTTTT. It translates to CAISGPQDEKLFF.

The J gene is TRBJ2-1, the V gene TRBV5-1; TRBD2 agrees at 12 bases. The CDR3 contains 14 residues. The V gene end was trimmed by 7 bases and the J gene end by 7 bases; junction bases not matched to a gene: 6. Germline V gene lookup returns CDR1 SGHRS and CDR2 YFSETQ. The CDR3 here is CASLLAGGNNEQFF. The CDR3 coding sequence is TGCGCCAGCCTACTAGCGGGGGGAAATAATGAGCAGTTCTTC.

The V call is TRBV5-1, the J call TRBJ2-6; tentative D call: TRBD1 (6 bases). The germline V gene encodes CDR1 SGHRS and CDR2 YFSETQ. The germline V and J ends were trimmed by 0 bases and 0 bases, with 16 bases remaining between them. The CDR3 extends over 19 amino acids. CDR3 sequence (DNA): TGCGCCAGCAGCTTGGTTCTAGGGGAAGGGGGCTCTGGGGCCAACGTCCTGACTTTC. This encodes CASSLVLGEGGSGANVLTF.

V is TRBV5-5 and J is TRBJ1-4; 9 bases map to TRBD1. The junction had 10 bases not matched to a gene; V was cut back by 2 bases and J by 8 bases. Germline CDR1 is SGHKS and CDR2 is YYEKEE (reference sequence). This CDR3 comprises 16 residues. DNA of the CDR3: TGTGCCAGCAGCTTACAGGGGGCTTTGTTGCAGGAAAAACTGTTTTTT. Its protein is CASSLQGALLQEKLFF. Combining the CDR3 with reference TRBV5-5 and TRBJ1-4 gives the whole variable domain DAGVTQSPTHLIKTRGQQVTLRCSPISGHKSVSWYQQVLGQGPQFIFQYYEKEERGRGNFPDRFSARQFPNYSSELNVNALLLGDSALYLCASSLQGALLQEKLFFGSGTQLSVL.

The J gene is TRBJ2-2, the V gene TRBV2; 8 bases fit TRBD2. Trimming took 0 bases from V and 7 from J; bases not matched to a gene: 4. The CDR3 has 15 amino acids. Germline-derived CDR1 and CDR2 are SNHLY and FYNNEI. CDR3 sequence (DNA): TGTGCCAGCAGTGAAGCAGGCCTAGCGGGCGGGGAGCTGTTTTTT. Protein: CASSEAGLAGGELFF.

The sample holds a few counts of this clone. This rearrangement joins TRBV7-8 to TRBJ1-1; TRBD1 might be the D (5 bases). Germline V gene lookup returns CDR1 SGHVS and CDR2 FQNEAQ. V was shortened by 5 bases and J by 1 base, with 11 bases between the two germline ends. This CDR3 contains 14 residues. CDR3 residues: CASSPWGGNTEAFF. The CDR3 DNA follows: TGTGCCAGCAGCCCGTGGGGGGGGAACACTGAAGCTTTCTTT.

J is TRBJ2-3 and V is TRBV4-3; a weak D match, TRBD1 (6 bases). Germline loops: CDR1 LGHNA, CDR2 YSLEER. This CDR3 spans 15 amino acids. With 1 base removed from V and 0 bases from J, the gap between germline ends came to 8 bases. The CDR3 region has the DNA TGCGCCAGCAGCCAAGTGGGGGCTAGCACAGATACGCAGTATTTT. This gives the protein CASSQVGASTDTQYF.

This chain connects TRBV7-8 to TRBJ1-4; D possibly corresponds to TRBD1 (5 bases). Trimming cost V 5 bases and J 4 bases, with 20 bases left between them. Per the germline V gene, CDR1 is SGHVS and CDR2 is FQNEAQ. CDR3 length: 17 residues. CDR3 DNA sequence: TGTGCCAGCAGCCCCCAGGCCCCAGGGAGGGGTAATGAAAAACTGTTTTTT. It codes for CASSPQAPGRGNEKLFF. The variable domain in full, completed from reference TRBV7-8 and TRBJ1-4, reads GAGVSQSPRYKVAKRGQDVALRCDPISGHVSLFWYQQALGQGPEFLTYFQNEAQLDKSGLPSDRFFAERPEGSVSTLKIQRTQQEDSAVYLCASSPQAPGRGNEKLFFGSGTQLSVL.

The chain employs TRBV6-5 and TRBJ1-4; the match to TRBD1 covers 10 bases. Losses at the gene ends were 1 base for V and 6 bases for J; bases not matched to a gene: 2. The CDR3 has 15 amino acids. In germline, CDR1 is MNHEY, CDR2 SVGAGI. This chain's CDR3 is CASSYWGTGDEKLFF. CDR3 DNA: TGTGCCAGCAGTTACTGGGGGACAGGGGATGAAAAACTGTTTTTT.

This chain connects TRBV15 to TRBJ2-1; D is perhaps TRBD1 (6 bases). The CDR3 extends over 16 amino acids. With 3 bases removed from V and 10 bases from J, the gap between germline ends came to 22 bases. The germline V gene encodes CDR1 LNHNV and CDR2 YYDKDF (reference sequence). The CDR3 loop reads CATSRATGVGIREQFF. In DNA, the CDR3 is TGTGCCACCAGCAGGGCGACAGGCGTAGGAATACGCGAGCAGTTCTTC. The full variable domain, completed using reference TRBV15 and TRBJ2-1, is DAMVIQNPRYQVTQFGKPVTLSCSQTLNHNVMYWYQQKSSQAPKLLFHYYDKDFNNEADTPDNFQSRRPNTSFCFLDIRSPGLGDTAMYLCATSRATGVGIREQFFGPGTRLTVL.

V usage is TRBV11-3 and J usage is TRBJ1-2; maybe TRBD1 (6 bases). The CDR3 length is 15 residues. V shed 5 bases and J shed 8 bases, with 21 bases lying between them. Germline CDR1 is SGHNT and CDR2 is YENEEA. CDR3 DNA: TGTGCCAGCAGCGCCAATTCGGGGGGGCGCCTGGGCTACACCTTC. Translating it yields CASSANSGGRLGYTF.